This T cell receptor (beta chain) came from a study of T cell changes during pregnancy in multiple sclerosis. Clones were read by immunoSEQ multiplex PCR, and TCRdb kept only the in-frame ones, dropping some. The data show 65,000 to 80,000 clones, more than 90% seen once. The V gene's germline CDR1 is SQVTM and CDR2 ANQGSEA. V dropped 2 bases and J dropped 10 bases, with 14 bases sitting between them. This CDR3 contains 12 residues. Here the sequenced sample was CD4+ T cells from peripheral blood mononuclear cells, taken before pregnancy. This receptor was obtained from a female donor with multiple sclerosis, enrolled in a pregnancy study. The chain employs TRBV29-1 and TRBJ1-1; D uncertain. CDR3 nucleotide sequence: TGCAGCGTTGAACGGGGAGCAAGGGTAGCTTTCTTT. The encoded protein is CSVERGARVAFF.